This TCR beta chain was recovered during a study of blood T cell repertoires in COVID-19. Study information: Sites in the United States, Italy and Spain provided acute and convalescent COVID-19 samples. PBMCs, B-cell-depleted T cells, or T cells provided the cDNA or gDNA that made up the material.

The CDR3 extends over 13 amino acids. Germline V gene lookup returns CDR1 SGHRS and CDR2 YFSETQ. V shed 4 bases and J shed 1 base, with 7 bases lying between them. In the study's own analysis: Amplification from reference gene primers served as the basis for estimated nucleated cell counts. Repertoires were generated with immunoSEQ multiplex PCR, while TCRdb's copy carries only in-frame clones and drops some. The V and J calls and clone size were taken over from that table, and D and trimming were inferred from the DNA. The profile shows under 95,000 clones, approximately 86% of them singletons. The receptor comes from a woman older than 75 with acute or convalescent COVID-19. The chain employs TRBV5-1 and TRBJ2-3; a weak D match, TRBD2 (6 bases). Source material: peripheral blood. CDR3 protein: CASSASGTDTQYF. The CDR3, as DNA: TGCGCCAGCAGCGCTAGCGGCACAGATACGCAGTATTTT.